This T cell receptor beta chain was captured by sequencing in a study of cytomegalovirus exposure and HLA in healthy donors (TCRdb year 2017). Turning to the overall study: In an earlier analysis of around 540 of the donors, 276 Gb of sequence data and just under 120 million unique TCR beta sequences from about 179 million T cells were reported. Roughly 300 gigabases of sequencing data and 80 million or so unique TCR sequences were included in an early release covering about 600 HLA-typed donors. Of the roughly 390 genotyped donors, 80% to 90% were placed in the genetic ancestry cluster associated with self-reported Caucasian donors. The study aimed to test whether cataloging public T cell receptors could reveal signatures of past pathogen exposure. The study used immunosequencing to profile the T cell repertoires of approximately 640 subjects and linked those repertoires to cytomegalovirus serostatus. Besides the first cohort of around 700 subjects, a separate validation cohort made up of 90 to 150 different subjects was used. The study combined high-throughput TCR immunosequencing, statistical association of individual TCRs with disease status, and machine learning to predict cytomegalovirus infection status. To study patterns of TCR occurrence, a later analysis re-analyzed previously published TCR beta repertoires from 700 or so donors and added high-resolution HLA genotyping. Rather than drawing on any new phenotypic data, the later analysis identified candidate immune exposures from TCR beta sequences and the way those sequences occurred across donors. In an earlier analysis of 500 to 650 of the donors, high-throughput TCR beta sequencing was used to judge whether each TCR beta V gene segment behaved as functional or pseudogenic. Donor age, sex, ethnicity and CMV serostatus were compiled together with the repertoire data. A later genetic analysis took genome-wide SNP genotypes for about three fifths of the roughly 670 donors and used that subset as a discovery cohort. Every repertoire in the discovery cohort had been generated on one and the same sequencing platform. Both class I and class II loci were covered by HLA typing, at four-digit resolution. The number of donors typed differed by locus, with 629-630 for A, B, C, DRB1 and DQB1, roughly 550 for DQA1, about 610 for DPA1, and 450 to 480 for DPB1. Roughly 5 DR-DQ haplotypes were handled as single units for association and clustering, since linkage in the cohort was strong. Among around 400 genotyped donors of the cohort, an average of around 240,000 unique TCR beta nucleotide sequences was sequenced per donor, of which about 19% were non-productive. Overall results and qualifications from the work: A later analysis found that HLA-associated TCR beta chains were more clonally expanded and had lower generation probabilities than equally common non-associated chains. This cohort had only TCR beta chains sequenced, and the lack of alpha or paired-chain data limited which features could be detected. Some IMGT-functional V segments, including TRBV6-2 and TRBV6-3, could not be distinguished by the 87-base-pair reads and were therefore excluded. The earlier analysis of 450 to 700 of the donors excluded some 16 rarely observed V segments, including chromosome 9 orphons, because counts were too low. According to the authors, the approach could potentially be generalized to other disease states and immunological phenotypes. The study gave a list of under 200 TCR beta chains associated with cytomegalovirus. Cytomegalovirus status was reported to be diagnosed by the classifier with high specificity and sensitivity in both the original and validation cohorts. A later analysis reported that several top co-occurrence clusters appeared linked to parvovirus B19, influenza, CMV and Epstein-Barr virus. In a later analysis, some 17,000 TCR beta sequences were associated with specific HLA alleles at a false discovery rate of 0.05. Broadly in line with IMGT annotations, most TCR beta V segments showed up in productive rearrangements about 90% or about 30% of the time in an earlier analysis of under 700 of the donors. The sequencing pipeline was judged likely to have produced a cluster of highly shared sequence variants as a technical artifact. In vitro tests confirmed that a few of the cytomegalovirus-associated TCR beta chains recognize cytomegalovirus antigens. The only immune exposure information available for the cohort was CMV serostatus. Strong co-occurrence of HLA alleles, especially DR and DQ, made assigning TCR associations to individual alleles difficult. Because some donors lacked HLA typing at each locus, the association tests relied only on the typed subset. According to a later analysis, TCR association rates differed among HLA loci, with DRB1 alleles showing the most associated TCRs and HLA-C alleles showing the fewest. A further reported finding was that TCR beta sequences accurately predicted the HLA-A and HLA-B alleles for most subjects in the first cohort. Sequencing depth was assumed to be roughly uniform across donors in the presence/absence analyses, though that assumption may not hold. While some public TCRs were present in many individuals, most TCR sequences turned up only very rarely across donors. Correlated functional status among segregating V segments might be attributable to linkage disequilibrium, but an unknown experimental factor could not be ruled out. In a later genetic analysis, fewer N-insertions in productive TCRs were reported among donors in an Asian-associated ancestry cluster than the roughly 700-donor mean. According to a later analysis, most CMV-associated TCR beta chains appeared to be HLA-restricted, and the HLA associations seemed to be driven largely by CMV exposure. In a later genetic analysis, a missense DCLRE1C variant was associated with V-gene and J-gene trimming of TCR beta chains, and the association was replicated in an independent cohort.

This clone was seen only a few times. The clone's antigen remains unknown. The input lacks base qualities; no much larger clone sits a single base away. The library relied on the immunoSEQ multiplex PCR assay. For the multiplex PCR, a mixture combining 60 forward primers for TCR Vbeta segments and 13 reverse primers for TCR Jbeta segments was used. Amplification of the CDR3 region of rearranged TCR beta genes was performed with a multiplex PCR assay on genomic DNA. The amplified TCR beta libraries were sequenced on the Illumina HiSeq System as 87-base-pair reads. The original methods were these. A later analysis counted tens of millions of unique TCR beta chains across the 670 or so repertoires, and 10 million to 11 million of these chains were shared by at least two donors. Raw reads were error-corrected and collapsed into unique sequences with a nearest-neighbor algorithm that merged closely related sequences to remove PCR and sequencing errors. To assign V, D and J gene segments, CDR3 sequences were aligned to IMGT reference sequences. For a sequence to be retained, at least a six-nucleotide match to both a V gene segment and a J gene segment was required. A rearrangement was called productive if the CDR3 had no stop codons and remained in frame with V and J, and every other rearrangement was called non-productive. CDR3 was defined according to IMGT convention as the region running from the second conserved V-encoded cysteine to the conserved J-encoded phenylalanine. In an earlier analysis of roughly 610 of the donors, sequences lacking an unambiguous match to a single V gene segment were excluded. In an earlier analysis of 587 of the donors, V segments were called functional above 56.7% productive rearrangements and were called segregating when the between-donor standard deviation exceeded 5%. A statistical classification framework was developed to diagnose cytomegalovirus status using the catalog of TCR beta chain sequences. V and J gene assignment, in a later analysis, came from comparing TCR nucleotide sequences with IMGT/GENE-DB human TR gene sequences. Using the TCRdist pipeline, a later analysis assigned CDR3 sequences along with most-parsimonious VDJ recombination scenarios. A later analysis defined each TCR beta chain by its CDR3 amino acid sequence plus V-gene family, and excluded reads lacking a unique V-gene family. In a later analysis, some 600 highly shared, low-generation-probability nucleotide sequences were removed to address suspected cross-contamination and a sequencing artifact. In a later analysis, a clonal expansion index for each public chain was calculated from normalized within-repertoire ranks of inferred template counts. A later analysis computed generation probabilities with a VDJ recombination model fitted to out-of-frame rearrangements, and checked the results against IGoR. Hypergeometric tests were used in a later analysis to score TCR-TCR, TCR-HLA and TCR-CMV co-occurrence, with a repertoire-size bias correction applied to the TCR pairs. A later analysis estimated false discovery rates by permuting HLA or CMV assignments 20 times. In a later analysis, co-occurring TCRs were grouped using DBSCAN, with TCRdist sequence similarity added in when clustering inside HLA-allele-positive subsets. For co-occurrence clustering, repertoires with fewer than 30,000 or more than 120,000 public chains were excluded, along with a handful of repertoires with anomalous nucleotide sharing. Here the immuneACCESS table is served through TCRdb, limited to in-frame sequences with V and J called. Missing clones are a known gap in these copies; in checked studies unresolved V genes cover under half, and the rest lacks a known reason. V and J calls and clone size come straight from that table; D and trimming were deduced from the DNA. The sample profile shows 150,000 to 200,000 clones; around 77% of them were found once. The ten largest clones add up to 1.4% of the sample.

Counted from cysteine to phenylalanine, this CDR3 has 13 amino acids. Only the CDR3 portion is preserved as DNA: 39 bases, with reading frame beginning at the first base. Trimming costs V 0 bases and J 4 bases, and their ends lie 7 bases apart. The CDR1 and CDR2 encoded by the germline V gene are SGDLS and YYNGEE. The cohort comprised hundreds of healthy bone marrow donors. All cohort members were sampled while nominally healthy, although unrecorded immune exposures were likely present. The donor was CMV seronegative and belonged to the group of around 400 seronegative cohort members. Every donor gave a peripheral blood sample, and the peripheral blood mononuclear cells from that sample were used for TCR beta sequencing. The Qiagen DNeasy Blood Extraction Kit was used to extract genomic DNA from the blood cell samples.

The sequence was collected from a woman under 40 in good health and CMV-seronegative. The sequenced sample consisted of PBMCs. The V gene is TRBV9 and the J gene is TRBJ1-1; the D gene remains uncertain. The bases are TGTGCCAGCAGCGTAGAGGGAGGCACTGAAGCTTTCTTT. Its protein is CASSVEGGTEAFF.